Listed below are T cell receptor beta chains from one sample, sequenced in a study of cytomegalovirus exposure and HLA in healthy donors. Sequenced by immunoSEQ multiplex PCR; TCRdb stores in-frame clones only, minus some. The repertoire includes around 94,000 clones, about 95% of them detected once, and approximately 1% sits in the top ten. The sample taken for sequencing was PBMCs. The receptor set was obtained from a woman aged 18-35 years in good health and CMV-seronegative. Both conserved end residues are part of each CDR3. Each record gives: J gene, V gene, clone size, D gene, CDR3 DNA, CDR3 protein. D genes are given only for firm matches. Expanded clones are given a class, and other clones once, few, many or no size at all.

J gene: TRBJ2-7; V gene: TRBV15; clone size: -; D gene: TRBD1; CDR3 DNA: TGTGCCACCAGCAGGAGGGGAGACAGGGCGTCCTCCTACGAGCAGTACTTC; CDR3 protein: CATSRRGDRASSYEQYF
J gene: TRBJ2-1; V gene: TRBV11-2; clone size: -; D gene: TRBD1; CDR3 DNA: TGTGCCAGCAGCTTAAGACAGGGGGCGGCCAATGAGCAGTTCTTC; CDR3 protein: CASSLRQGAANEQFF
J gene: TRBJ1-2; V gene: TRBV6-5; clone size: once; D gene: TRBD1; CDR3 DNA: TGTGCCAGCAGTTACAGGTCAGGGGGCGGCTATGGCTACACCTTC; CDR3 protein: CASSYRSGGGYGYTF
J gene: TRBJ1-2; V gene: TRBV5-1; clone size: -; D gene: TRBD1; CDR3 DNA: TGCGCCAGCAGCTCTGAAGGGGGCGCGTTGGGCTACACCTTC; CDR3 protein: CASSSEGGALGYTF
J gene: TRBJ2-7; V gene: TRBV30; clone size: -; D gene: -; CDR3 DNA: TGTGCCTGGAGTGGAGTAGCCCAAAGCTCCTACGAGCAGTACTTC; CDR3 protein: CAWSGVAQSSYEQYF
J gene: TRBJ2-5; V gene: TRBV28; clone size: -; D gene: -; CDR3 DNA: TGTGCCAGCAGCTCGGTCCAAGAGACCCAGTACTTC; CDR3 protein: CASSSVQETQYF
J gene: TRBJ2-3; V gene: TRBV27; clone size: -; D gene: -; CDR3 DNA: TGTGCCAGCACCGTCCTAGGTTACACAGATACGCAGTATTTT; CDR3 protein: CASTVLGYTDTQYF
J gene: TRBJ1-2; V gene: TRBV6-5; clone size: -; D gene: TRBD1; CDR3 DNA: TGTGCCAGCAGTTACTTTTATATACAGGGGGCGGAAGGCTACACCTTC; CDR3 protein: CASSYFYIQGAEGYTF
J gene: TRBJ1-1; V gene: TRBV6-6; clone size: -; D gene: -; CDR3 DNA: TGTGCCAGCAGCCACGCGATTGGTCCGAACACTGAAGCTTTCTTT; CDR3 protein: CASSHAIGPNTEAFF
J gene: TRBJ2-3; V gene: TRBV5-6; clone size: -; D gene: TRBD2; CDR3 DNA: TGTGCCAGCAGCCTGCTCGGGGCGGGAGGAACAGATACGCAGTATTTT; CDR3 protein: CASSLLGAGGTDTQYF
J gene: TRBJ1-2; V gene: TRBV12-2; clone size: few; D gene: -; CDR3 DNA: TGTGCAAGTCGCTTAGGGTCCGTTCAACCTTCTAACGGGTACACCTTC; CDR3 protein: CASRLGSVQPSNGYTF
J gene: TRBJ1-6; V gene: TRBV27; clone size: -; D gene: -; CDR3 DNA: TGTGCCAGCAGTTTATCGACAGGTTCTTATAATTCACCCCTCCACTTT; CDR3 protein: CASSLSTGSYNSPLHF